This T cell receptor beta chain was sequenced during a study of blood T cell repertoires in COVID-19 (dated by TCRdb to 2020 to 2022). About the investigation overall: Collaborator samples came from the United States, Italy and Spain and covered acute and convalescent phases of COVID-19. The samples were drawn from two sources: the first 160 participants of the ongoing ImmuneRACE study, and 1,000 to 1,500 subjects contributed by 6 global collaborators. The repertoires were released in a freely available public database meant as a resource for research on the immune response to SARS-CoV-2. The prospective study material was composed of cDNA or gDNA derived from T cells, B-cell-depleted T cells, or PBMCs. Sample metadata almost always included a de-identified subject ID, COVID-19 status, age in years and sex. The dataset comprised deeply sampled blood TCRbeta repertoires from subjects exposed to, actively infected with, or recovered from COVID-19. Where available, HLA class I and class II types were obtained from metadata supplied by the sample provider rather than from assay-based typing. What the research found in general, with its limitations: How much clinical and demographic metadata was included differed by source and by participant, and the metadata was provided uncurated.

The CDR3 contains 14 residues, cysteine and phenylalanine counted. Just the 42-base CDR3 DNA is kept, in frame starting at base 1. The CDR1 and CDR2 encoded by the germline V gene (reference sequence) are SGHNT and YYREEE. Cut back by 1 base and 3 bases, the V and J ends lie 10 bases apart. Collaborating institutions collected whole blood in K2EDTA tubes following their own protocols. For TCRbeta analysis, collaborator samples were shipped as frozen whole blood, as isolated PBMCs, or as DNA extracted from either sample type. TCRbeta CDR3 regions were amplified from genomic DNA using the immunoSEQ Assay, a bias-controlled multiplex PCR. The source study handled its data this way. The number of nucleated cells in each sample was estimated by amplification of reference gene primers within the assay. To quantify the absolute abundance of each unique TCRbeta CDR3 rearrangement, sequence reads were collapsed and filtered. For each sample, productive Simpson clonality was calculated as the square root of Simpson's diversity index over productive rearrangements. TCRdb mirrors the immuneACCESS table, restricted to in-frame sequences. Some clones are absent from its copies; in checked studies, under half trace to an unresolved V gene, and the reason for the others is unknown. V and J calls and clone size are as listed in that table; D and trimming were resolved from the DNA. This sample has tens of thousands of clones in its table, and more than 60% of those were observed once. Under 15% of the sample lies in the top ten.

Regarding this clone: Its specific antigen is unknown. No per-base quality is available; no much larger clone lies one base away.

The sequencing sample was made of peripheral blood. Here the chain combines TRBV5-4 and TRBJ2-5; the D gene is possibly TRBD1, with 6 bases matching. This TCR was sampled from a human donor with active or convalescent COVID-19. The donor label of this sample is uncertain. The CDR3 sequence is CASSLQGPKETQYF. The sequence in DNA is TGTGCCAGCAGCTTGCAGGGGCCTAAAGAGACCCAGTACTTC.